This TCR beta chain originates from a study of T cells expressing NK-cell markers. Study findings and constraints: A few of the donors also had these clonotypes leading their CD3+CD56-NKG2C+ fraction.

A note on this clonotype: The antigen is unknown.

This CDR3 contains 14 residues. Germline CDR1 and CDR2: SGHRS and YFSETQ. Following a re-call of the 5' RACE reads, TCRdb has one entry per CDR3 protein and lacks DNA. This sample contains about 370,000 distinct CDR3 sequences. The clonotype comes from a woman aged 45-65 years in good health. The chain couples TRBV5-1 to TRBJ2-5. The sample taken for sequencing was blood T cells: a sorted CD56 or NKG2C T cell subset, CD4+ or CD8+ T cells, or bulk PBMC T cells (not recorded which). This CDR3 is CASSLVETKETQYF.